The 17 T cell receptor beta chains listed next were all sequenced from one sample in a study of shared clonotypes between healthy human individuals. Method: immunoSEQ multiplex PCR; TCRdb's copy keeps in-frame clones and lacks some. The repertoire includes 2 million to 2.5 million clones, 92% of them detected once, and around 0.38% sits in the top ten. The sample was naive CD4+ T cells from PBMCs. This sample's subset: CD45RA+ positively selected. Receptors were obtained from a man aged 18 to 30 in good health. Some clones in this sample may be carry-over from other donors' samples.

CDR3 bases: TGTGCCAGCAGTTTTCGGGGACCGAACACCGGGGAGCTGTTTTTT. This translates into CASSFRGPNTGELFF. The chain links TRBV28 to TRBJ2-2; D may correspond to TRBD1 or TRBD2 (5 bases each). Trimming left V 3 bases short and J 0 bases short, with 8 bases between. This CDR3 contains 15 residues. Germline V CDR1 and CDR2: MDHEN, SYDVKM.

Details on this clone: In the same sample, other DNA sequences code for this CDR3. The V gene is TRBV20-1, the J gene TRBJ2-1; D remains unclear. CDR3 length equals 11 residues. Germline V gene data show CDR1 as DFQATT and CDR2 as SNEGSKA (reference sequence). V lost 3 bases, J lost 8 bases, and 8 bases lay in between. The CDR3 sequence is CSASRGDEQFF. The CDR3, as DNA: TGCAGTGCTAGCAGAGGAGATGAGCAGTTCTTC.

The chain carries TRBV6-4 and TRBJ2-1, with 10 bases lining up with TRBD2. This CDR3 contains 15 residues. Germline lookup yields CDR1 MRHNA and CDR2 SNTAGT. V lost 4 bases to trimming and J lost 5 bases; unmatched junction nucleotides: 5. This chain's CDR3 is CASSVLAGRDNEQFF. The DNA for the CDR3 is TGTGCCAGCAGTGTACTAGCGGGGAGAGACAATGAGCAGTTCTTC.

The rearrangement uses TRBV5-1 and TRBJ2-3, with D possibly matching TRBD1 (5 bases). The CDR3 totals 12 residues. V lost 6 bases and J 5 bases, leaving 10 bases between the germline ends. CDR1 and CDR2 (germline): SGHRS, YFSETQ. The CDR3 reads CASTQGKDTQYF. The CDR3 DNA reads as TGCGCCAGCACCCAGGGTAAAGATACGCAGTATTTT.

Concerning this clone itself: Other DNA sequences of this sample code for an identical CDR3. This rearrangement joins TRBV2 to TRBJ1-4; TRBD1 matches 9 bases. V shed 4 bases and J 5 bases; nucleotides not matched to a gene: 2. The CDR3 has 14 residues. Germline loops: CDR1 SNHLY, CDR2 FYNNEI. The CDR3 DNA follows: TGTGCCAGCAGTGGGGGACAGGGCAATGAAAAACTGTTTTTT. Translation: CASSGGQGNEKLFF.

The V and J genes are TRBV6-5 and TRBJ1-1, with a tentative D call TRBD1 (6 bases). CDR1 and CDR2 from the germline V gene are MNHEY and SVGAGI. This CDR3 contains 11 residues. V lost 6 bases, J lost 7 bases, and 9 bases lay in between. CDR3 loop: CASSQGIEAFF. The CDR3 nucleotides are TGTGCCAGCAGCCAGGGGATTGAAGCTTTCTTT.

The CDR3 nucleotides are TGTGCCAGCAGCGAAATTACAGGGCGCGGCTACACCTTC. This gives the protein CASSEITGRGYTF. The genes are TRBV7-2 and TRBJ1-2; D perhaps matches TRBD1 (6 bases). The CDR3 contains 13 residues. V was clipped by 5 bases and J by 8 bases, with 15 bases between them. In germline, CDR1 is SGHTA, CDR2 FQGNSA.

This sequence joins TRBV7-3 and TRBJ2-5; weak D call: TRBD1 (6 bases). The CDR3 sequence is 14 residues long. Germline CDR1 reads SGHTA; CDR2 reads FQGTGA. The V end was cut by 5 bases, the J end by 5 bases, with 15 bases between. The CDR3 protein is CASSPIGGMETQYF. DNA for the CDR3: TGTGCCAGCAGCCCCATAGGGGGAATGGAGACCCAGTACTTC.

This clone was observed a single time. Other DNA sequences of this sample code for an identical CDR3. The chain joins TRBV2 to TRBJ2-1; D gene unclear. CDR3 length: 10 residues. V lost 7 bases and J 4 bases, leaving 2 bases between the germline ends. Germline loops: CDR1 SNHLY, CDR2 FYNNEI. The CDR3 DNA is TGTGCCAGCACGTACAATGAGCAGTTCTTC. Translating gives CASTYNEQFF. The whole variable domain, filled in from reference TRBV2 and TRBJ2-1, reads EPEVTQTPSHQVTQMGQEVILRCVPISNHLYFYWYRQILGQKVEFLVSFYNNEISEKSEIFDDQFSVERPDGSNFTLKIRSTKLEDSAMYFCASTYNEQFFGPGTRLTVL.

This chain uses TRBV19 with TRBJ2-1; no clear D. V shed 3 bases and J shed 10 bases, with 13 bases lying between them. The germline CDR1 and CDR2 sequences are LNHDA and SQIVND (reference sequence). CDR3 length: 13 residues. CDR3 nucleotide sequence: TGTGCCAGTAGTATTTCTGGCCTACGGGAGCAGTTCTTC. As protein: CASSISGLREQFF.

A word on this clone: This CDR3 is also generated by other DNA sequences in the sample. This chain connects TRBV29-1 to TRBJ1-3; D unclear. Germline V gene sequence: CDR1 SQVTM, CDR2 ANQGSEA. This CDR3 is 13 amino acids long. The V and J ends lost 1 base and 1 base respectively, with 5 bases between them. CDR3 nucleotides: TGCAGCGTTGAAGGAGGGTCTGGAAACACCATATATTTT. The encoded protein is CSVEGGSGNTIYF. Complete variable domain (other parts from reference TRBV29-1 and TRBJ1-3): SAVISQKPSRDICQRGTSLTIQCQVDSQVTMMFWYRQQPGQSLTLIATANQGSEATYESGFVIDKFPISRPNLTFSTLTVSNMSPEDSSIYLCSVEGGSGNTIYFGEGSWLTVV.

The chain uses TRBV6-5 and TRBJ2-5, with 7 bases matching TRBD1. V lost 6 bases and J lost 4; bases outside the gene matches: 8. Germline lookup yields CDR1 MNHEY and CDR2 SVGAGI. This CDR3 has 14 amino acids. CDR3: CASSAGKGAETQYF. Here the CDR3 DNA reads TGTGCCAGCAGCGCAGGGAAGGGGGCAGAGACCCAGTACTTC.

The chain uses TRBV5-1 and TRBJ2-3; 9 nucleotides line up with TRBD2. Germline loops: CDR1 SGHRS, CDR2 YFSETQ. The CDR3 length is 16 residues. V trimming: 5 bases; J trimming: 1 base; junction bases outside the gene matches: 8. CDR3 nucleotides: TGCGCCAGCAGATTAATAGCGGGAGACCGCACAGATACGCAGTATTTT. The encoded protein is CASRLIAGDRTDTQYF.

On this clone: Additional DNA sequences in this sample encode the identical CDR3. This chain links TRBV5-1 with TRBJ1-4; 7 positions agree with TRBD1. From germline, CDR1 is SGHRS and CDR2 YFSETQ. CDR3 length equals 15 residues. V shed 0 bases, J shed 5 bases, and the junction held 4 bases outside the gene matches. CDR3 loop: CASSLAETGNEKLFF. In nucleotides, the CDR3 is TGCGCCAGCAGCTTGGCTGAGACAGGGAATGAAAAACTGTTTTTT.

This chain joins TRBV28 and TRBJ2-2, with D perhaps matching TRBD1 (6 bases). This CDR3 comprises 15 residues. With 7 bases removed from V and 4 bases from J, the gap between germline ends came to 16 bases. The germline V gene encodes CDR1 MDHEN and CDR2 SYDVKM. CDR3 DNA sequence: TGTGCCAGCACTTTCCTACAGGGTGCCACCGGGGAGCTGTTTTTT. Its protein is CASTFLQGATGELFF.

The gene calls are TRBV25-1 and TRBJ2-1, with TRBD1 as a possible D gene (5 bases). Germline V gives CDR1 MGHDK, CDR2 SYGVNS. CDR3 length: 13 residues. The V end lost 1 base, the J end lost 5 bases, and 6 bases lay between the germline ends. The CDR3 loop is CASSESDNNEQFF. CDR3 nucleotide sequence: TGTGCCAGCAGTGAATCGGACAACAATGAGCAGTTCTTC.

The chain couples TRBV5-6 to TRBJ2-3; 9 nucleotides match TRBD1. There are 14 residues in the CDR3. J was trimmed by 3 bases and V by 4 bases; bases with no gene match: 3. Germline V lookup: CDR1 SGHDT, CDR2 YYEEEE. The CDR3 sequence: CASSDGTGTDTQYF. CDR3 DNA sequence: TGTGCCAGCAGCGACGGGACAGGGACAGATACGCAGTATTTT. The full variable domain, rest sourced from reference TRBV5-6 and TRBJ2-3, is DAGVTQSPTHLIKTRGQQVTLRCSPKSGHDTVSWYQQALGQGPQFIFQYYEEEERQRGNFPDRFSGHQFPNYSSELNVNALLLGDSALYLCASSDGTGTDTQYFGPGTRLTVL.